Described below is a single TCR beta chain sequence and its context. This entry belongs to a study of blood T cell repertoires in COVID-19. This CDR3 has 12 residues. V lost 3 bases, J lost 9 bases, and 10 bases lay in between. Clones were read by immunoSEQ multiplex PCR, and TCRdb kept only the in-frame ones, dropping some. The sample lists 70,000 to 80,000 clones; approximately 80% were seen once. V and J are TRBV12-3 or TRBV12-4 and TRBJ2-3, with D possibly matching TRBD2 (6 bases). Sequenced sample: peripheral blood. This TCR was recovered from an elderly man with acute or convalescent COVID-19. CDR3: CASSLGLGTQYF. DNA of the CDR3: TGTGCCAGCAGTTTGGGACTCGGGACGCAGTATTTT.